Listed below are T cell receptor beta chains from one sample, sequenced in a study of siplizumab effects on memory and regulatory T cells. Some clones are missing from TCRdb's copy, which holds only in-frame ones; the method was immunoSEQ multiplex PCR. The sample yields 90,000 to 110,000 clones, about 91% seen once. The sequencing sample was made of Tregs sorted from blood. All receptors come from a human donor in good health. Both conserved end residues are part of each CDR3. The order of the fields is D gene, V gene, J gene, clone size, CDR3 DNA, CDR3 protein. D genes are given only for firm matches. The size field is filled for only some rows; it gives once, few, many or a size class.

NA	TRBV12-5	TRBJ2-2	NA	TGTGCTAGTGGTTTGGGGCAAGCCGGGGAGCTGTTTTTT	CASGLGQAGELFF
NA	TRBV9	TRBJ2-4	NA	TGTGCCAGCAGCGTAGCTACAGGGAGGGAAAACATTCAGTACTTC	CASSVATGRENIQYF
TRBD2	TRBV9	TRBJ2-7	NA	TGTGCCAGCAGCCCGCTAGCGGGGGGTTCCACCGAGCAGTACTTC	CASSPLAGGSTEQYF
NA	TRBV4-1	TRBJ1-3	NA	TGCGCCAGCAGCCAAGAATTACAGGGTCCTGGAAACACCATATATTTT	CASSQELQGPGNTIYF
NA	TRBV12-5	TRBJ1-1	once	TGTGCTAGTGGTCGGGGAGGAAACACTGAAGCTTTCTTT	CASGRGGNTEAFF
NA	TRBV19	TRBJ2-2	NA	TGTGCCAGTAACAATGGACAGCTTTACACCGGGGAGCTGTTTTTT	CASNNGQLYTGELFF
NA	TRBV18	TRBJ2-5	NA	TGTGCCAGCTCACCACAGAGTTCGGGCCAAGAGACCCAGTACTTC	CASSPQSSGQETQYF
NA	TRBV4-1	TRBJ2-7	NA	TGCGCCAGCAGCCATTACCGGGACACCGTCTCCTACGAGCAGTACTTC	CASSHYRDTVSYEQYF
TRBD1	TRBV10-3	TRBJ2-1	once	TGTGCCACCACAGGGGATGAGCAGTTCTTC	CATTGDEQFF
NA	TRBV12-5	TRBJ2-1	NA	TGTGCTAGTGGTTCAGATCCCGGACTATTAAATGAGCAGTTCTTC	CASGSDPGLLNEQFF
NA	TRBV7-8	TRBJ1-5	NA	TGTGCCAGCAGGCAGGGAAGCAATCAGCCCCAGCATTTT	CASRQGSNQPQHF
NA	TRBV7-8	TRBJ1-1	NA	TGTGCCAGCAGTATAGTCACTGAAGCTTTCTTT	CASSIVTEAFF
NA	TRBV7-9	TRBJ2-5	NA	TGTGCCAGCAGCTCAGTGGGGGGAGGAGAGACCCAGTACTTC	CASSSVGGGETQYF
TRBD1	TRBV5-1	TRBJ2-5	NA	TGCGCCAGCAGCTTGGCCTCGGGTTTGGGACAGGGGGCGGAGACCCAGTACTTC	CASSLASGLGQGAETQYF
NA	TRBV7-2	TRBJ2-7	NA	TGTGCCAGCAGCCCATTCGGACGGGAATACGAGCAGTACTTC	CASSPFGREYEQYF
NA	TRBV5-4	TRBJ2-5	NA	TGTGCCAGCAGCTTCGGACCAGGGGAGCGGGAGACCCAGTACTTC	CASSFGPGERETQYF
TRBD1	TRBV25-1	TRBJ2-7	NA	TGTGCCAGCAGTAGAGCCGGGACAGGAGGTTTCCACGAGCAGTACTTC	CASSRAGTGGFHEQYF
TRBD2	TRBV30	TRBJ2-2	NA	TGTGCCTGGAGCCGCAGAGCCGGGACTAGCACCGGGGAGCTGTTTTTT	CAWSRRAGTSTGELFF
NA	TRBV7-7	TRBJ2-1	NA	TGTGCCAGCAGCTTAAAACTGCTTCCCTACAATGAGCAGTTCTTC	CASSLKLLPYNEQFF
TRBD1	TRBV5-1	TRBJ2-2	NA	TGCGCCAGCAGTCCAGGGACAGCGAACACCGGGGAGCTGTTTTTT	CASSPGTANTGELFF
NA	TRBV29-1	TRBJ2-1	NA	TGCAGCGTTGAGGGGACGAATGAGCAGTTCTTC	CSVEGTNEQFF
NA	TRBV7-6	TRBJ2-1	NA	TGTGCCAGCAGCTTAGAGGGCTCGGGGCCATCCTACAATGAGCAGTTCTTC	CASSLEGSGPSYNEQFF
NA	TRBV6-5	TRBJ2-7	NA	TGTGCCACCTGGGACATTAACTCCTACGAGCAGTACTTC	CATWDINSYEQYF
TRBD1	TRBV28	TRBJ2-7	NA	TGTGCCAGCAGTGTCGGGACAGGGAGCTCCCACGAGCAGTACTTC	CASSVGTGSSHEQYF
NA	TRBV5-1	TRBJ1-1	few	TGCGCCAGCTTCGGGGACACTGAAGCTTTCTTT	CASFGDTEAFF
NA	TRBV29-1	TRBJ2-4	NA	TGCAGCGTGGTTTTACCGGGTCGGAGGGACATTCAGTACTTC	CSVVLPGRRDIQYF
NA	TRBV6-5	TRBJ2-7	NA	TGTGCCAGCAGTGGAAGGTACGAGCAGTACTTC	CASSGRYEQYF
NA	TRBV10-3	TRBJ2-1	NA	TGTGCCATCAGCGCCGCTTCTTTCCACAATGAGCAGTTCTTC	CAISAASFHNEQFF
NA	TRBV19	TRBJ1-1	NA	TGTGCCAGTAGTATAGGGCAGGGGAACACTGAAGCTTTCTTT	CASSIGQGNTEAFF
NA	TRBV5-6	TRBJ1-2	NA	TGTGCCAGCAGCTTGTCGGCAGGGAAGGATGGCTACACCTTC	CASSLSAGKDGYTF
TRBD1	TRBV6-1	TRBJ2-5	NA	TGTGCCAGCAGGAGGGACAGGGCAAGGGGAGAGACCCAGTACTTC	CASRRDRARGETQYF